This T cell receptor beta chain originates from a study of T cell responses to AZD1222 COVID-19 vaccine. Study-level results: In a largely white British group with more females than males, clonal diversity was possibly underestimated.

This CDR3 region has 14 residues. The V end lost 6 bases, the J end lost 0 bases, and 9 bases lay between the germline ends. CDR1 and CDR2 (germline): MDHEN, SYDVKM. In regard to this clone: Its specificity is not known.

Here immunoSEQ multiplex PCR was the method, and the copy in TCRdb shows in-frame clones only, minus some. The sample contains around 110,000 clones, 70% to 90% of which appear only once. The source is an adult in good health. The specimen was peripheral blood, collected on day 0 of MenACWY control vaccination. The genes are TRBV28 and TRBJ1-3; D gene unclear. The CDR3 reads CASRPQFSGNTIYF. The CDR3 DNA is TGTGCCAGCAGACCACAGTTCTCTGGAAACACCATATATTTT.